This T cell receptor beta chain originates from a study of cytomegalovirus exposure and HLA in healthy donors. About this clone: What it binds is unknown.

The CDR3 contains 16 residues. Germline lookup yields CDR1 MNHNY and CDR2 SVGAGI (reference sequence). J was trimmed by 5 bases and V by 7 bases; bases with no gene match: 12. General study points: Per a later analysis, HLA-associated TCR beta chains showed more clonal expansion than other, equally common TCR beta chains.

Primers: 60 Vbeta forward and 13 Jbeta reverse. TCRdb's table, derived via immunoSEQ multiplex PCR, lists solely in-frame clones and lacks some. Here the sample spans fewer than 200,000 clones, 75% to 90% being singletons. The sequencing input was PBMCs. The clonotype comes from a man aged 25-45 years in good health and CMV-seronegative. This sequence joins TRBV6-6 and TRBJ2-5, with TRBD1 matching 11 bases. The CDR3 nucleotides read TGTGCCAGCACCCATTTTTGGGGACAGGGGGGCGAGACCCAGTACTTC. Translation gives CASTHFWGQGGETQYF.